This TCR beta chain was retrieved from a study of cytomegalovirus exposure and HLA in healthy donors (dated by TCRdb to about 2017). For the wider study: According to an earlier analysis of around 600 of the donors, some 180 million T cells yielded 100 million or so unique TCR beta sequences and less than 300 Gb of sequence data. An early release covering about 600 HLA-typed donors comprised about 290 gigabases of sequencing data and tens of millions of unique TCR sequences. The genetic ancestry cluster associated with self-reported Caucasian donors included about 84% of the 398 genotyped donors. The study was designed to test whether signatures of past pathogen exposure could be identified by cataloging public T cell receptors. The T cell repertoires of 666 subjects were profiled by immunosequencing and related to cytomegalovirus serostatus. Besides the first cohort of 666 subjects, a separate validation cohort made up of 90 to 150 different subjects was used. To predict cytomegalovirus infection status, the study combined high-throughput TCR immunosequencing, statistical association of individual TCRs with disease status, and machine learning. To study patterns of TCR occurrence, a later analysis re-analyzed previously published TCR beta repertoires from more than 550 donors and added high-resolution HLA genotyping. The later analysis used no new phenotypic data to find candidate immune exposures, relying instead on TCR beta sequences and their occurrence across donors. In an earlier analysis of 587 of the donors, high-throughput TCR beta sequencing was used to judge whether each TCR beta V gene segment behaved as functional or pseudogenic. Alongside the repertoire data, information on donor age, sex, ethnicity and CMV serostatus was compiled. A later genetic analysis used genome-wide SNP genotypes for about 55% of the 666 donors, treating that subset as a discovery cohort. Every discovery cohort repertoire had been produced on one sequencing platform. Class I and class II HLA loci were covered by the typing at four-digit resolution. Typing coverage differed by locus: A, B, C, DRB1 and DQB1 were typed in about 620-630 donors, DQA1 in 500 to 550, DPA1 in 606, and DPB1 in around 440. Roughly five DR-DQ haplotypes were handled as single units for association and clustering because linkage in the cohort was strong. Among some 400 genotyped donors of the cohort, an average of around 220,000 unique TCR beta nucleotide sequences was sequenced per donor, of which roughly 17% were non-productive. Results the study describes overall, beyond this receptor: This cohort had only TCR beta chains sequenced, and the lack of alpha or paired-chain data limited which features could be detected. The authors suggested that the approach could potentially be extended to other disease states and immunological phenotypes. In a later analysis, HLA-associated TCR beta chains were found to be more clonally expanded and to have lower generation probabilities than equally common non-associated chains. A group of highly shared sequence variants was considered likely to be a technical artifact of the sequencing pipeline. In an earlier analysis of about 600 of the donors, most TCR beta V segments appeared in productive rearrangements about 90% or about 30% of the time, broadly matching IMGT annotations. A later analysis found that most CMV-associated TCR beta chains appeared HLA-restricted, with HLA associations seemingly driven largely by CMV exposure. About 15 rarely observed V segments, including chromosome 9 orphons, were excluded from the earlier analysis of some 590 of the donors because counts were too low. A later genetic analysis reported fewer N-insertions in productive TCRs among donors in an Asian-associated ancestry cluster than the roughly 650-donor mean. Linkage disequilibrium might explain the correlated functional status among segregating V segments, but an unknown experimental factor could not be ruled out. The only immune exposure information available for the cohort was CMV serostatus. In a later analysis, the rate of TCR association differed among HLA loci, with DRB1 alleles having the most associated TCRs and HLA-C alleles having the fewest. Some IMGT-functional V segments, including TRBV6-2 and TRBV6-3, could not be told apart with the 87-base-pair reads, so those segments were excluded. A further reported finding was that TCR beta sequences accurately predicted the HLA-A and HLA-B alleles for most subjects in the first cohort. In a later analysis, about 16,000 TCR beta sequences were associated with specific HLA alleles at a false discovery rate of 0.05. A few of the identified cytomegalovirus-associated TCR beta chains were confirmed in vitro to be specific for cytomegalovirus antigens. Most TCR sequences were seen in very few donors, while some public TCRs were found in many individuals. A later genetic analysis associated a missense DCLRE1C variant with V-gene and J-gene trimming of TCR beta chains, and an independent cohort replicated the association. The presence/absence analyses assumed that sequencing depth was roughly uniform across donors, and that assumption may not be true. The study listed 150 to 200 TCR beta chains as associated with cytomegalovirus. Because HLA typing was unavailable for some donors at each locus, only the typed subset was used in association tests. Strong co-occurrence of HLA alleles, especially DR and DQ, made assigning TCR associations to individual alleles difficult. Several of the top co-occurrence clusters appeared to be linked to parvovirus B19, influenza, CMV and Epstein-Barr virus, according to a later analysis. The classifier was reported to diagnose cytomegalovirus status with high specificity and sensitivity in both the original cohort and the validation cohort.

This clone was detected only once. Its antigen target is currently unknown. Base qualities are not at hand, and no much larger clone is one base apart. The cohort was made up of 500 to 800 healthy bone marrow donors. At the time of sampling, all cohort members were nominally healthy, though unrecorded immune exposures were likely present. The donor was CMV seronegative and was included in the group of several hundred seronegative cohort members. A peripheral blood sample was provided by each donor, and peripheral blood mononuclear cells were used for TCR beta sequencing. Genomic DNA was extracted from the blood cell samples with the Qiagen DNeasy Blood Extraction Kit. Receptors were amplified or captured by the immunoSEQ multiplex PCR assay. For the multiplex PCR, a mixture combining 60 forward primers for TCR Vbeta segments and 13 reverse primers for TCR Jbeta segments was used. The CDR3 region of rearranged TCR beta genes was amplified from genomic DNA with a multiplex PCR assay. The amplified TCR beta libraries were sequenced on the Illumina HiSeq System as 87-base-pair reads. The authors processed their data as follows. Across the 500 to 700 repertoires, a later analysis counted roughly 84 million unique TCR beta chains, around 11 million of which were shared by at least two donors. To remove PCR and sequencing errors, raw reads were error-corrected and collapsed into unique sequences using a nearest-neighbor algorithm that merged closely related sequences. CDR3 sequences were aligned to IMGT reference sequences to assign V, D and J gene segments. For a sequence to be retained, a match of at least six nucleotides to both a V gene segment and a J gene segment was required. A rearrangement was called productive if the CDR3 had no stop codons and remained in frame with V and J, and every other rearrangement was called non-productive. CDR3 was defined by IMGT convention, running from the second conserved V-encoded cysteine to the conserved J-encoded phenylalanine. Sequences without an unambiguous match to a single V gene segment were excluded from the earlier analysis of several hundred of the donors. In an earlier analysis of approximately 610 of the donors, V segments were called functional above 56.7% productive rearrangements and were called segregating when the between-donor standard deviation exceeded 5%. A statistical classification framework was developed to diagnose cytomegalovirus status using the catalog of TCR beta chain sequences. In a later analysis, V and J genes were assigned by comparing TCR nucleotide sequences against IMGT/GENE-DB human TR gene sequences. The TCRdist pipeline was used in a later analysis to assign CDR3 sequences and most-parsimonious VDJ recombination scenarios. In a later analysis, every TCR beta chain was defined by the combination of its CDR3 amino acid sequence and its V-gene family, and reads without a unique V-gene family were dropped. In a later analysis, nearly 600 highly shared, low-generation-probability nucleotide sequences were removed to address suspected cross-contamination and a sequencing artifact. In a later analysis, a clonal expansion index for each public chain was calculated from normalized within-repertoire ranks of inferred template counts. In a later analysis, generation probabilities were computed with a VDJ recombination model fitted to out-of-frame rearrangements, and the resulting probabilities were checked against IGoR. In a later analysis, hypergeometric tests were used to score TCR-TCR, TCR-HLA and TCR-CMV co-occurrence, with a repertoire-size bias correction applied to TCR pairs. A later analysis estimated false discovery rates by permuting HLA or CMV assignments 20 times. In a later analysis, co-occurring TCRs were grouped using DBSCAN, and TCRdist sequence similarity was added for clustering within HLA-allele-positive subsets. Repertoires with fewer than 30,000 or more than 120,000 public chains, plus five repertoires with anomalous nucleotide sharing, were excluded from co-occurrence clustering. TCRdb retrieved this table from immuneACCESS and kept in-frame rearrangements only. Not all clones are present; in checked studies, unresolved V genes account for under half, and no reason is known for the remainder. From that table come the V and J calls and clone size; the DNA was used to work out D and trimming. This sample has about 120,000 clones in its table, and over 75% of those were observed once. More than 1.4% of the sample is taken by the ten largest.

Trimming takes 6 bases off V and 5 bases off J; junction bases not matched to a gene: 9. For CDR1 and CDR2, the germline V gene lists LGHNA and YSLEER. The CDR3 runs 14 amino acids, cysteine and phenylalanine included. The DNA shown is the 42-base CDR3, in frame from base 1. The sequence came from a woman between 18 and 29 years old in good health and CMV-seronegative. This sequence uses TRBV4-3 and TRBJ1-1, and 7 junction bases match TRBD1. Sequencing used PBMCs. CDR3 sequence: CASSPGAGGTEAFF. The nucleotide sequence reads TGCGCCAGCAGTCCAGGGGCAGGGGGAACTGAAGCTTTCTTT.